These T cell receptor beta chains were read from a single sample in a study of blood T cell repertoires in COVID-19. Produced via immunoSEQ multiplex PCR; TCRdb's table is partial and in-frame only. The sample has about 80,000 clones; about 83% are singletons. Sequenced input: peripheral blood. These receptor sequences come from a man aged 25-40 years with acute or convalescent COVID-19. The conserved cysteine and the conserved F or W are not part of the CDR3 here.

J gene: TRBJ1-3; V gene: TRBV19; CDR3 protein: ASSGRQGSGNTIY
J gene: TRBJ2-7; V gene: TRBV7-2; CDR3 protein: ASRSREGFYEQY
J gene: TRBJ2-1; V gene: TRBV9; CDR3 protein: ASRGLAVPSSYNEQF
J gene: TRBJ2-7; V gene: TRBV28; CDR3 protein: ASTSQSAADPTYEQY
J gene: TRBJ2-5; V gene: TRBV10-3; CDR3 protein: AISVARSGTSGAQETQY
J gene: TRBJ1-4; V gene: TRBV12-3/TRBV12-4; CDR3 protein: ASRDSLEKLF
J gene: TRBJ1-5; V gene: TRBV6-5; CDR3 protein: ASSYRTGSPTDQH
J gene: TRBJ2-5; V gene: TRBV5-4; CDR3 protein: ASSLIGLAIETQY
J gene: TRBJ2-3; V gene: TRBV5-4; CDR3 protein: ASTRDRSTDTQY
J gene: TRBJ1-2; V gene: TRBV27; CDR3 protein: ASSQGAGNGYT
J gene: TRBJ1-1; V gene: TRBV29-1; CDR3 protein: SAGDRVNTEAF
J gene: TRBJ2-7; V gene: TRBV6-5; CDR3 protein: ASSSPEGTSAPQY
J gene: TRBJ1-1; V gene: TRBV6-6; CDR3 protein: ASSHTENTEAF
J gene: TRBJ2-1; V gene: TRBV12-3/TRBV12-4; CDR3 protein: ASSLEGSNEQF
J gene: TRBJ1-2; V gene: TRBV7-9; CDR3 protein: ASGPSGDRAHGYT
J gene: TRBJ1-5; V gene: TRBV6-6; CDR3 protein: ASSTRGTGARPQH
J gene: TRBJ2-2; V gene: TRBV5-1; CDR3 protein: ASSLYLLANTGELF
J gene: TRBJ2-1; V gene: TRBV30; CDR3 protein: AWGGTVSLQF
J gene: TRBJ1-5; V gene: TRBV6-1; CDR3 protein: ASSERFGNQPQH
J gene: TRBJ1-5; V gene: TRBV6-5; CDR3 protein: ASSRSGEYQPQH
J gene: TRBJ1-4; V gene: TRBV3-1/TRBV3-2; CDR3 protein: ASSQDRRLVGLF
J gene: TRBJ1-5; V gene: TRBV28; CDR3 protein: ASTEGTLRNQPQH
J gene: TRBJ2-1; V gene: TRBV2; CDR3 protein: ASSERDPTYNEQF
J gene: TRBJ1-1; V gene: TRBV28; CDR3 protein: ASRYQTGRVAF
J gene: TRBJ1-6; V gene: TRBV28; CDR3 protein: ASRYDRFRSSPLH
J gene: TRBJ2-7; V gene: TRBV25-1; CDR3 protein: ASSELVEQY
J gene: TRBJ1-3; V gene: TRBV18; CDR3 protein: ASSPRDTSSGNTIY
J gene: TRBJ2-7; V gene: TRBV2; CDR3 protein: ARGGGVSGTGSDEQY
J gene: TRBJ1-1; V gene: TRBV6-2/TRBV6-3; CDR3 protein: ASSQFRNTEAF
J gene: TRBJ1-5; V gene: TRBV28; CDR3 protein: ASSVRQGGQPQH
J gene: TRBJ2-5; V gene: TRBV11-2; CDR3 protein: ASSFRFGGLRRETQY
J gene: TRBJ2-7; V gene: TRBV3-1/TRBV3-2; CDR3 protein: ASSQTPLSIYEQY
J gene: TRBJ2-3; V gene: TRBV5-1; CDR3 protein: ASSPGTSGSSDTQY
J gene: TRBJ2-7; V gene: TRBV7-9; CDR3 protein: ASSGETGSSYEQY
J gene: TRBJ2-6; V gene: TRBV4-1; CDR3 protein: ASSPGTALSGANVLT
J gene: TRBJ1-1; V gene: TRBV2; CDR3 protein: ASSRTGARTEAF
J gene: TRBJ2-3; V gene: TRBV6-4; CDR3 protein: ASSEGAGDTDTQY
J gene: TRBJ2-5; V gene: TRBV28; CDR3 protein: ASTQDRLRETQY
J gene: TRBJ1-5; V gene: TRBV29-1; CDR3 protein: SATGCQPQH
J gene: TRBJ1-5; V gene: TRBV30; CDR3 protein: AWQSGSHQPQH
J gene: TRBJ2-3; V gene: TRBV4-3; CDR3 protein: ASSQQSRGSWDTQY
J gene: TRBJ2-7; V gene: TRBV27; CDR3 protein: ASSFSGLAGDYEQY
J gene: TRBJ2-1; V gene: TRBV4-3; CDR3 protein: ASSQDVQAYNEQF
J gene: TRBJ1-3; V gene: TRBV6-5; CDR3 protein: ASRAGTGAGNTIY
J gene: TRBJ1-1; V gene: TRBV12-5; CDR3 protein: ASSGDTEAF
J gene: TRBJ2-1; V gene: TRBV12-3/TRBV12-4; CDR3 protein: ASGGWYNEQF
J gene: TRBJ1-1; V gene: TRBV28; CDR3 protein: ASSFARSMNTEAF
J gene: TRBJ2-5; V gene: TRBV6-5; CDR3 protein: ASRILAGYQETQY
J gene: TRBJ2-7; V gene: TRBV14; CDR3 protein: ASSQDRDEQY
J gene: TRBJ2-2; V gene: TRBV6-5; CDR3 protein: ASSYSSGFTGELF
J gene: TRBJ2-1; V gene: TRBV4-3; CDR3 protein: ASSQEDRDRVNEQF
J gene: TRBJ2-7; V gene: TRBV10-2; CDR3 protein: ASSASGRGWEQY
J gene: TRBJ2-5; V gene: TRBV28; CDR3 protein: ASSLRGLQETQY
J gene: TRBJ2-5; V gene: TRBV9; CDR3 protein: ASSVELGGETQY
J gene: TRBJ2-1; V gene: TRBV6-5; CDR3 protein: ASSYSAGGPNEQF
J gene: TRBJ2-7; V gene: TRBV7-6; CDR3 protein: ASSQGVRREQY
J gene: TRBJ1-6; V gene: TRBV9; CDR3 protein: ASSVLDSNNSPLH